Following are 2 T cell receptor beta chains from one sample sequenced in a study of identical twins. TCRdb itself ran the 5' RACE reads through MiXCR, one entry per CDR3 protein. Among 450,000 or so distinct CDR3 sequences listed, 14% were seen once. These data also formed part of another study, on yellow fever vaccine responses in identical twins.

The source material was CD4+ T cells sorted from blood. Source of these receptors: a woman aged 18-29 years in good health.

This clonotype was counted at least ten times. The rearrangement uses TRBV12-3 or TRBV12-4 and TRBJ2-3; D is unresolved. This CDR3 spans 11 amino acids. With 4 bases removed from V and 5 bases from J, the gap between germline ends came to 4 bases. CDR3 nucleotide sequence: TGTGCCAGCAGTTCTAGAGATACGCAGTATTTT. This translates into CASSSRDTQYF.

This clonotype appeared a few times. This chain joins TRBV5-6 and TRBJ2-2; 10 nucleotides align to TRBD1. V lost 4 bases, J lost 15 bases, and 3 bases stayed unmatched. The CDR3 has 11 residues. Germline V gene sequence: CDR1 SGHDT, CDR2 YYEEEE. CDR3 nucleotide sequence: TGTGCCAGCAGCAGACAGGGGGCAATGTTTTTT. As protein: CASSRQGAMFF.